Sequencing of this T cell receptor beta chain was carried out in a study of CD8 T cells in ankylosing spondylitis. Overall study results and limits: Some of these motif variants have turned up before, in reports on reactive arthritis synovial fluid and blood.

The CDR3 runs 15 residues. V was clipped by 5 bases and J by 3 bases; unmatched bases: 7. CDR1 is MNHNS, CDR2 SASEGT, per germline. This clonotype has ten or more counts. The antigen remains undetermined. One entry per CDR3 protein results from TCRdb running MiXCR on the 5' RACE reads. The sample lists roughly 91,000 distinct CDR3 sequences, about 7.7% occurring once. The rearrangement joins TRBV6-1 to TRBJ2-3; 8 bases are a match to TRBD2. The TCR was taken from a male donor with ankylosing spondylitis or in good health (not recorded which). Sequenced material: blood, either unsorted or a sorted T cell fraction (not recorded which). The CDR3 region is CASSTSGGLTDTQYF. The CDR3 DNA reads TGTGCCAGCAGTACGAGCGGGGGATTGACAGATACGCAGTATTTT.